This T cell receptor beta chain was sequenced in a study of T cell changes during pregnancy in multiple sclerosis. The method was immunoSEQ multiplex PCR; TCRdb's version includes in-frame clones alone and lacks a portion of them. The table includes around 48,000 clones, roughly 92% detected once. This CDR3 is built from 14 residues. The J segment lost 4 bases and the V segment lost 3 bases, leaving 5 bases of the junction unmatched. The germline V gene has CDR1 MGHDK and CDR2 SYGVNS. The material sequenced was CD4+ T cells from peripheral blood mononuclear cells, taken in the third trimester of pregnancy. This chain joins TRBV25-1 and TRBJ2-7; 8 nucleotides match TRBD2. The TCR originated in a female donor with multiple sclerosis, enrolled in a pregnancy study. CDR3 DNA: TGTGCCAGCAGTGACTCCGGGAGGGCGTACGAGCAGTACTTC. Residues: CASSDSGRAYEQYF.